A selection of T cell receptor beta chains follows, all from one sample in a study of graft-versus-host responses after intestinal transplantation. Their specific antigens are unknown. Sequenced by immunoSEQ multiplex PCR; TCRdb stores in-frame clones only, minus some. This repertoire shows roughly 100,000 clones, more than 75% found once; its top ten account for 0.7% to 0.9%. The source material was unstimulated CD4+ T cells sorted from spleen or lymph node cells, sampled before intestinal transplant. The receptors were gathered from a human donor who received an intestinal transplant. Each CDR3 is given with its conserved first and last residue. A D gene is named only where the DNA matches it firmly. Size is stated for part of the rows, as once, few or many counts, or as a class when the clone is expanded.

j_call v_call cdr3_length d_call clone_size cdr3_aa cdr3_nt
TRBJ1-5 TRBV19 15 NA NA CASTKVHQEIQPQHF TGTGCCAGTACCAAGGTACACCAAGAGATTCAGCCCCAGCATTTT
TRBJ2-3 TRBV5-1 15 TRBD1 NA CASSRDRGVGDTQYF TGCGCCAGCAGCAGAGACAGGGGAGTTGGAGATACGCAGTATTTT
TRBJ1-2 TRBV7-2 13 TRBD1 NA CASSVDRVDGYTF TGTGCCAGCAGCGTGGACAGGGTGGATGGCTACACCTTC
TRBJ1-2 TRBV6-5 15 NA NA CASSYSGGARDGYTF TGTGCCAGCAGTTACTCCGGGGGGGCGCGGGATGGCTACACCTTC
TRBJ2-7 TRBV10-1 13 NA NA CASSATTGHEQYF TGCGCCAGCAGTGCAACTACGGGCCACGAGCAGTACTTC
TRBJ2-3 TRBV7-3 13 NA NA CASSPRNTDTQYF TGTGCCAGCAGCCCCAGGAATACAGATACGCAGTATTTT
TRBJ2-1 TRBV11-3 13 NA NA CASSPWATDEQFF TGTGCCAGCAGCCCCTGGGCCACCGATGAGCAGTTCTTC
TRBJ2-5 TRBV25-1 17 TRBD2 once CASSELGLAGGRETQYF TGTGCCAGCAGTGAATTGGGACTAGCGGGGGGCAGGGAGACCCAGTACTTC
TRBJ2-1 TRBV9 16 TRBD1 NA CASSVRPGGSYNEQFF TGTGCCAGCAGCGTTCGCCCAGGGGGCTCCTACAATGAGCAGTTCTTC
TRBJ2-7 TRBV4-2 20 TRBD2 once CASSQVRPGGRRPILYEQYF TGTGCCAGCAGCCAAGTACGTCCGGGCGGGAGGCGCCCGATACTCTACGAGCAGTACTTC
TRBJ2-5 TRBV4-2 17 NA NA CASSQEWWGRGGETQYF TGTGCCAGCAGCCAAGAATGGTGGGGTCGAGGAGGGGAGACCCAGTACTTC
TRBJ1-4 TRBV28 15 TRBD1 NA CASRQYHRGNEKLFF TGTGCCAGCAGACAGTACCACAGGGGGAACGAAAAACTGTTTTTT
TRBJ2-2 TRBV25-1 12 NA once CASTPGEEELFF TGTGCCAGCACCCCTGGGGAAGAGGAGCTGTTTTTT
TRBJ1-4 TRBV10-1 15 TRBD1 NA CASSEPGTGNEKLFF TGCGCCAGCAGTGAGCCCGGGACAGGTAATGAAAAACTGTTTTTT
TRBJ2-2 TRBV6-1 14 NA once CASKQGGNTGELFF TGTGCCAGCAAGCAGGGTGGTAACACCGGGGAGCTGTTTTTT
TRBJ2-7 TRBV7-9 14 NA NA CASSPPGLYYEQYF TGTGCCAGCAGCCCTCCGGGACTTTACTACGAGCAGTACTTC
TRBJ2-7 TRBV6-5 14 NA NA CASSYSTGPYEQYF TGTGCCAGCAGTTACTCGACGGGTCCCTACGAGCAGTACTTC
TRBJ2-3 TRBV6-6 14 TRBD2 NA CAAGGGASPDTQYF TGTGCCGCGGGCGGGGGGGCATCCCCAGATACGCAGTATTTT
TRBJ1-4 TRBV11-2 15 NA NA CASSLGSPRGEKLFF TGTGCCAGCAGCTTAGGGTCCCCGCGCGGTGAAAAACTGTTTTTT
TRBJ2-7 TRBV28 15 NA NA CASRQTGTTSYEQYF TGTGCCAGCAGGCAGACCGGGACAACTTCCTACGAGCAGTACTTC
TRBJ2-2 TRBV11-2 15 NA NA CASSEIRGPTGELFF TGTGCCAGCAGCGAGATTAGGGGCCCGACCGGGGAGCTGTTTTTT
TRBJ2-1 TRBV27 13 NA NA CASNPTTSNEQFF TGTGCCAGCAACCCAACGACCAGCAATGAGCAGTTCTTC
TRBJ1-1 TRBV5-1 16 NA NA CASSLEGSGQYTEAFF TGCGCCAGCAGCTTGGAGGGGTCGGGACAATACACTGAAGCTTTCTTT
TRBJ2-3 TRBV10-3 16 TRBD1 NA CAISESRGRGTDTQYF TGTGCCATCAGTGAGTCCAGGGGGCGGGGCACAGATACGCAGTATTTT
TRBJ2-7 TRBV7-2 14 TRBD1 NA CASSPRGPLGEQYF TGTGCCAGCAGCCCCAGGGGGCCACTGGGCGAGCAGTACTTC
TRBJ2-2 TRBV5-1 16 TRBD2 NA CASSFPASGGAGELFF TGCGCCAGCAGCTTCCCCGCTAGCGGGGGGGCCGGGGAGCTGTTTTTT
TRBJ2-7 TRBV6-1 12 NA few CASRRLTYEQYF TGTGCCAGCAGGAGGCTGACCTACGAGCAGTACTTC
TRBJ2-2 TRBV5-4 15 TRBD1 NA CASSFGQGKTGELFF TGTGCCAGCAGCTTCGGACAGGGAAAAACCGGGGAGCTGTTTTTT
TRBJ1-1 TRBV18 16 NA once CASSPGGGGGRTEAFF TGTGCCAGCTCACCAGGAGGTGGGGGGGGTCGCACTGAAGCTTTCTTT
TRBJ1-1 TRBV9 14 NA NA CASSDSQIRTEAFF TGTGCCAGCAGCGATAGTCAAATCAGAACTGAAGCTTTCTTT
TRBJ1-2 TRBV6-1 13 NA NA CAAGRAVTRGYTF TGTGCCGCGGGGCGGGCCGTAACTCGGGGCTACACCTTC
TRBJ2-3 TRBV28 16 NA few CASSLGTASELDTQYF TGTGCCAGCAGTTTAGGGACTGCTAGCGAGTTAGATACGCAGTATTTT
TRBJ2-7 TRBV5-1 16 TRBD2 NA CASSFGLAGINYEQYF TGCGCCAGCAGCTTCGGACTAGCGGGGATTAACTACGAGCAGTACTTC
TRBJ2-3 TRBV29-1 13 NA NA CSADKKTTDTQYF TGCAGCGCGGATAAAAAAACCACAGATACGCAGTATTTT
TRBJ2-3 TRBV19 13 NA NA CASSTHGTDTQYF TGTGCCAGTAGTACCCACGGCACAGATACGCAGTATTTT
TRBJ2-6 TRBV7-3 16 NA NA CASSLLTGGGANVLTF TGTGCCAGCAGCTTATTGACTGGTGGTGGGGCCAACGTCCTGACTTTC
TRBJ1-3 TRBV7-3 13 NA NA CASSLEQACSIYF TGTGCCAGCAGCTTAGAACAGGCCTGCTCCATATATTTT
TRBJ2-1 TRBV7-7 19 TRBD2 NA CASSPIPSSGGAAYNEQFF TGTGCCAGCAGCCCCATCCCCTCTAGCGGGGGGGCCGCGTACAATGAGCAGTTCTTC
TRBJ2-3 TRBV9 14 NA NA CASSPIGATDTQYF TGTGCCAGCAGCCCTATCGGGGCCACAGATACGCAGTATTTT
TRBJ1-3 TRBV18 18 TRBD1 NA CASSPRTGGQSSGNTIYF TGTGCCAGCTCACCCCGGACAGGGGGCCAGAGCTCTGGAAACACCATATATTTT
TRBJ1-6 TRBV2 15 TRBD1 NA CASSAGTGDNSPLHF TGTGCCAGCAGTGCTGGGACAGGGGATAATTCACCCCTCCACTTT
TRBJ2-1 TRBV5-4 17 TRBD2 NA CASSLGGLAGVDNEQFF TGTGCCAGCAGCTTGGGGGGACTAGCGGGAGTAGACAATGAGCAGTTCTTC